A selection of T cell receptor beta chains follows, all from one sample in a study of blood T cells in healthy people across ages. TCRdb independently ran MiXCR on the 5' RACE reads; one entry per CDR3 protein. Seen here are under 1 million distinct CDR3 sequences, under 45% observed once, and the top ten hold roughly a fifth. Specimen: blood. All receptors derive from a man in his 60s in good health. The CDR3 runs from the conserved cysteine through the conserved F or W. The D gene is left open where the match is weak. Some rows mark clone size as missing; the rest say once, few, many or name a class of expanded clone.

d_gene | j_gene | abundance | v_gene | CDR3nt | CDR3aa
- | TRBJ2-1 | - | TRBV11-3 | TGTGCCAGCAGCTTAGGGGGCCTAAGGGAGGATGAGCAGTTCTTC | CASSLGGLREDEQFF
- | TRBJ1-2 | - | TRBV9 | TGTGCCAGCAGCGTAGGGGGGGCGCCGGGGATGAACTATGGCTACACCTTC | CASSVGGAPGMNYGYTF
- | TRBJ2-7 | few | TRBV3-1 | TGTGCCAGCAGCCAAGATGTGGCAACCTACGAGCAGTACTTC | CASSQDVATYEQYF
TRBD2 | TRBJ2-7 | few | TRBV12-3/TRBV12-4 | TGTGCCAGCAGTCGGACTAGCGGGGTCGCCAATGAGCAGTACTTC | CASSRTSGVANEQYF
- | TRBJ1-2 | once | TRBV6-6 | TGTGCCAGCAGTTACTCGAGTAAAGGTGGCTACACCTTC | CASSYSSKGGYTF
- | TRBJ2-3 | - | TRBV3-1 | TGTGCCAGCAGCCTCCGCTTGACTAGTTCCTCGGCAGATACGCAGTATTTT | CASSLRLTSSSADTQYF
TRBD2 | TRBJ2-1 | - | TRBV4-3 | TGCGCCAGCAGCCAAGTTAGCGGGGGGGTCTACAGTGAGCAGTTCTTC | CASSQVSGGVYSEQFF
- | TRBJ2-1 | - | TRBV18 | TGTGCCAGCTCACCGGCGGAGGGGGCCTACAATGAGCAGTTCTTC | CASSPAEGAYNEQFF
- | TRBJ2-7 | - | TRBV3-1 | TGTGCCAGCAGCCCAGGACAGTTTGGATCCACCTACGAGCAGTACTTC | CASSPGQFGSTYEQYF
TRBD2 | TRBJ2-1 | - | TRBV12-3/TRBV12-4 | TGTGCCAGCAGAAAACGGACTAGCGGGAGGGATGAGCAGTTCTTC | CASRKRTSGRDEQFF
- | TRBJ2-7 | few | TRBV27 | TGTGCCAGCAGTCCGTACCAGCAGGGTAAGAGGAACGAGCAGTACTTC | CASSPYQQGKRNEQYF
- | TRBJ1-4 | once | TRBV10-3 | TGTGCCATCAGTGGAGGTCCTACTGAAAAACTGTTTTTT | CAISGGPTEKLFF
TRBD1 | TRBJ2-7 | few | TRBV9 | TGTGCCAGCAGCGTAGGAGGATTAACAGGGGGCGACGAGCAGTACTTC | CASSVGGLTGGDEQYF
- | TRBJ1-1 | few | TRBV6-5 | TGTGCCAGCAGTTACTCAGGGGGGACTGAAGCTTTCTTT | CASSYSGGTEAFF
- | TRBJ2-7 | few | TRBV3-1 | TGTGCCAGCAGCCAAGGGGTAGTCACCTACGAGCAGTACTTC | CASSQGVVTYEQYF
TRBD1 | TRBJ2-4 | - | TRBV25-1 | TGTGCCAGCAGTGAATTTGGGGGACAGGGCATTCAGTACTTC | CASSEFGGQGIQYF
- | TRBJ1-5 | - | TRBV12-3/TRBV12-4 | TGTGCCTCGACTCTGCATGGAATTAGCAATCAGCCCCAGCATTTT | CASTLHGISNQPQHF
TRBD2 | TRBJ2-1 | many | TRBV7-2 | TGTGCCAGCAGCCCCCAAGTGGGGGGGAACAATGAGCAGTTCTTC | CASSPQVGGNNEQFF
- | TRBJ2-7 | few | TRBV20-1 | TGCAGTGCTAGAGGGGCAGACCTTAGCTACGAGCAGTACTTC | CSARGADLSYEQYF
- | TRBJ1-2 | - | TRBV7-2 | TGTGCCAGCAGCTTAGATCAGCGAGGGGCCTATGGCTACACCTTC | CASSLDQRGAYGYTF
TRBD1 | TRBJ2-1 | - | TRBV12-5 | TGTGCTAGTGGTCGCGCTTCGACAGGGGGGGCCTCCTACAATGAGCAGTTCTTC | CASGRASTGGASYNEQFF
- | TRBJ1-6 | - | TRBV6-6 | TGTGCCAGCAGTTACCTGCAGGGTGATAGTTCACCCCTCCACTTT | CASSYLQGDSSPLHF
- | TRBJ2-7 | - | TRBV4-3 | TGCGCCAGCAGCCAAGAGAGCGCCGTTTGGAACGAGCAGTACTTC | CASSQESAVWNEQYF
- | TRBJ1-1 | - | TRBV20-1 | TGCAGTGCTAGAAGTCAGTTGAACACTGAAGCTTTCTTT | CSARSQLNTEAFF
- | TRBJ2-3 | many | TRBV18 | TGTGCCAGCTCACCAAGGCGAAGCACAGATACGCAGTATTTT | CASSPRRSTDTQYF
- | TRBJ2-2 | - | TRBV29-1 | TGCAGCGTTGGACGGGACCGACGCACCGGGGAGCTGTTTTTT | CSVGRDRRTGELFF
TRBD1 | TRBJ2-3 | - | TRBV27 | TGTGCCAGCAGTTTCGGCCAGGGGGGCACAGATACGCAGTATTTT | CASSFGQGGTDTQYF
TRBD1 | TRBJ1-6 | few | TRBV14 | TGTGCCAGCAGCCAAGATAGAGGACAGGCCTATAATTCACCCCTCCACTTT | CASSQDRGQAYNSPLHF
TRBD2 | TRBJ2-3 | - | TRBV12-3/TRBV12-4 | TGTGCCAACTCAGCGGGGGCCGTGACAGATACGCAGTATTTT | CANSAGAVTDTQYF
TRBD2 | TRBJ2-3 | - | TRBV28 | TGTGCCAGCTTGACTAGCGGGAGTCTTACAGATACGCAGTATTTT | CASLTSGSLTDTQYF
TRBD1 | TRBJ2-1 | - | TRBV6-5 | TGTGCCAGCAGTTACTGGACAGGGGGTGAAAATGAGCAGTTCTTC | CASSYWTGGENEQFF
- | TRBJ2-7 | - | TRBV20-1 | TGCAGTGATAGTAGGGGGGTGTCCTACGAGCAGTACTTC | CSDSRGVSYEQYF
TRBD1 | TRBJ2-7 | few | TRBV27 | TGTGCCAGCAGTTTCGGTCCGGGACAGGGAATTATTAGGTACTACGAGCAGTACTTC | CASSFGPGQGIIRYYEQYF
- | TRBJ1-6 | - | TRBV4-1 | TGCGCCAGCAGCCAGAACCGGCCCCGAGCACCCCTCCACTTT | CASSQNRPRAPLHF
- | TRBJ2-6 | few | TRBV27 | TGTGCCAGCAGGTCCTCCGATACTGGGGCCAACGTCCTGACTTTC | CASRSSDTGANVLTF
- | TRBJ2-2 | once | TRBV18 | TGTGCCAGCTTGGAGGGGCTGAACACCGGGGAGCTGTTTTTT | CASLEGLNTGELFF
TRBD1 | TRBJ1-2 | - | TRBV6-2/TRBV6-3 | TGTGCCAGCAGTGTGAGGAACACGGGACAGGGGAGATACACCTTC | CASSVRNTGQGRYTF
TRBD1 | TRBJ1-4 | - | TRBV19 | TGTGCCAGTAGTGCGGGACAGCTTAATGAAAAACTGTTTTTT | CASSAGQLNEKLFF
- | TRBJ2-2 | - | TRBV4-1 | TGCGCCAGCAGCCAATCTAGCGCCGGGCACACCGGGGAGCTGTTTTTT | CASSQSSAGHTGELFF
- | TRBJ2-1 | few | TRBV10-3 | TGTGCCATCAGTGACCCAGACTACAATGAGCAGTTCTTC | CAISDPDYNEQFF
TRBD2 | TRBJ2-3 | - | TRBV9 | TGTGTCAGCAGCCCTGGATCTAGCGGGGGCACAGATACGCAGTATTTT | CVSSPGSSGGTDTQYF
- | TRBJ2-5 | - | TRBV5-1 | TGCGCCAGCAGCTCGCGATCTCGGACGGGGTTTTCAACCCAGTACTTC | CASSSRSRTGFSTQYF